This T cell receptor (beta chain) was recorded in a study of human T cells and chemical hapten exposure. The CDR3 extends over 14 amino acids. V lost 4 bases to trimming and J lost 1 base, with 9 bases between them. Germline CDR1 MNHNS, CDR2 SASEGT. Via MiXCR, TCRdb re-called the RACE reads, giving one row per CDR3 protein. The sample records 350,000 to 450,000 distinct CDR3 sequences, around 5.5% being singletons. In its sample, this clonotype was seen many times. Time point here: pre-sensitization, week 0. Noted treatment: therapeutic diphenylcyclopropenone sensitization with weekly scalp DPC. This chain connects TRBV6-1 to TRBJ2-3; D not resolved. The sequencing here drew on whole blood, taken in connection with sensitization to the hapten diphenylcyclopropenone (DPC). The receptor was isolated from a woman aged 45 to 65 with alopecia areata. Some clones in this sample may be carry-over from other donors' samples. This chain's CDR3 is CASSVRARTDTQYF. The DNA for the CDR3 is TGTGCCAGCAGTGTACGGGCCCGCACAGATACGCAGTATTTT.